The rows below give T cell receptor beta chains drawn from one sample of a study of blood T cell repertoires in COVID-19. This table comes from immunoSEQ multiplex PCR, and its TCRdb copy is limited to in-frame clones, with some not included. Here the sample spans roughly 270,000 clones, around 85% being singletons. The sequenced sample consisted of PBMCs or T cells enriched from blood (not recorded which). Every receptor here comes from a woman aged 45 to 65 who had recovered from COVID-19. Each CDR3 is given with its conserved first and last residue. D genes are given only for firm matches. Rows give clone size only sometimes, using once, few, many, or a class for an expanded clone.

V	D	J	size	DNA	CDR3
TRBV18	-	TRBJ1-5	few	TGTGCCAGCTCACCGACAGGAGATAGCAATCAGCCCCAGCATTTT	CASSPTGDSNQPQHF
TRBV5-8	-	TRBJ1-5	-	TGTGCCAGCAGCTTTTACAATCAGCCCCAGCATTTT	CASSFYNQPQHF
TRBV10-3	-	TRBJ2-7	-	TGTGCCATCAGTGGTTTTCTCCGGACAGGGAGGGCCGAGCAGTACTTC	CAISGFLRTGRAEQYF
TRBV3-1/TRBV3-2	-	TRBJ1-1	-	TGTGCCAGCAGCCAAGGGGGAGGTGGAGAAGCTTTCTTT	CASSQGGGGEAFF
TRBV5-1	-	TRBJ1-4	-	TGCGCCAGCCGGGGAGGGTTTGAAAAACTGTTTTTT	CASRGGFEKLFF
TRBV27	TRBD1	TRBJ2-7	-	TGTGCCAGCAGGGGGACAGGGACAGGGTTGTACTTC	CASRGTGTGLYF
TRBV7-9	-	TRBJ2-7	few	TGTGCCAGCAGCTTTGACAGTTACGAGCAGTACTTC	CASSFDSYEQYF
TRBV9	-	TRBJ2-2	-	TGTGCCAGCAGCGCGTCGGGGGACCCGTCCACCGGGGAGCTGTTTTTT	CASSASGDPSTGELFF
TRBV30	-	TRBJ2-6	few	TGTGCCTGGACTAGGGGACAAGATGGGGCCAACGTCCTGACTTTC	CAWTRGQDGANVLTF
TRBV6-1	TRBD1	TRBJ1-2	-	TGTGCCAGCAGTGAAGTCCTCTTGACAGGGAATCATGGCTACACCTTC	CASSEVLLTGNHGYTF
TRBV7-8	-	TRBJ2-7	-	TGTGCCAGCAGCCGACAACTCGCCTCCCTCCACGAGCAGTACTTC	CASSRQLASLHEQYF
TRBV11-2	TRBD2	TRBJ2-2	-	TGTGCCAGCAGCTTTAGCGGGAGCGGGGAGCTGTTTTTT	CASSFSGSGELFF
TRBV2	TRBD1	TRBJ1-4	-	TGTGCCAGTCGGGGGGAACAGGGGGCTGAAAAACTGTTTTTT	CASRGEQGAEKLFF
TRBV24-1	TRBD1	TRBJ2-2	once	TGTGCCACCAGTGACCTTGGACAGGGTCAGAACACCGGGGAGCTGTTTTTT	CATSDLGQGQNTGELFF
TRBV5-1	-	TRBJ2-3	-	TGCGCCAGCAGCTTGGGGGGCGTTGGCACAGATACGCAGTATTTT	CASSLGGVGTDTQYF
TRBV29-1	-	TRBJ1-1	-	TGCAGCGCTCCGGGGGGGCCTGAAGCTTTCTTT	CSAPGGPEAFF